The 32 T cell receptor beta chains in this list originate from one sample, sequenced in a study of identifying expanded T cells in peripheral blood. Repertoires were generated with immunoSEQ multiplex PCR, while TCRdb's copy carries only in-frame clones and drops some. The data hold about 82,000 clones, with 70% to 90% observed a single time. The sample comprised blood. The receptors shown here come from a person between 18 and 70 years old in good health.

The chain is built from TRBV11-3 and TRBJ1-1; D is unresolved. The CDR3 has 13 residues. With 1 base removed from V and 7 bases from J, the gap between germline ends came to 10 bases. In germline, CDR1 is SGHNT, CDR2 YENEEA. For the CDR3, the DNA is TGTGCCAGCAGCTTAGGTTCCAGGCGTGAAGCTTTCTTT. As protein: CASSLGSRREAFF.

V usage is TRBV2 and J usage is TRBJ2-1; 11 bases agree with TRBD2. V was pared by 5 bases and J by 6 bases, with 6 bases of the junction left unmatched. CDR1 is SNHLY and CDR2 is FYNNEI in the germline V gene. The CDR3 contains 15 residues. The chain's CDR3 is CASSLLAGAPNEQFF. The CDR3, as DNA: TGTGCCAGCAGTTTACTAGCGGGGGCCCCCAATGAGCAGTTCTTC.

The rearrangement joins TRBV5-6 to TRBJ1-4; 7 bases agree with TRBD1. After removal of 0 bases from V and 0 bases from J, the junction contained 5 bases not matched to a gene. The CDR3 runs to 17 residues. Germline CDR1 is SGHDT and CDR2 is YYEEEE. The CDR3 here is CASSLVRQGATNEKLFF. CDR3 DNA sequence: TGTGCCAGCAGCTTGGTGAGGCAGGGGGCAACTAATGAAAAACTGTTTTTT.

V and J are TRBV6-5 and TRBJ2-5; 9 bases agree with TRBD2. The V segment lost 2 bases and the J segment 5 bases; nucleotides outside the gene matches: 3. Germline CDR1 and CDR2: MNHEY and SVGAGI. The CDR3 is 14 amino acids. CDR3 sequence: CASSYPTSGETQYF. For the CDR3, the DNA is TGTGCCAGCAGTTACCCAACTAGCGGGGAGACCCAGTACTTC.

The J gene is TRBJ2-7, the V gene TRBV2; D perhaps matches TRBD1 (6 bases). The CDR3 is 12 residues long. In germline, CDR1 is SNHLY, CDR2 FYNNEI. V dropped 6 bases and J dropped 7 bases, with 13 bases sitting between them. The CDR3 spells CASSYRVGEQYF. The CDR3 coding sequence is TGTGCCAGCAGCTACAGGGTGGGGGAGCAGTACTTC.

V and J are TRBV4-1 and TRBJ1-2; D is undetermined. Between the trimmed V and J ends, which lost 0 bases and 4 bases, there was a span of 15 bases. The CDR3 runs to 16 residues. The germline V gene encodes CDR1 MGHRA and CDR2 YSYEKL. This CDR3 is CASSQDPFTRVYGYTF. Written as DNA, the CDR3 is TGCGCCAGCAGCCAAGATCCCTTCACCCGGGTCTATGGCTACACCTTC.

The chain couples TRBV4-2 to TRBJ2-7, with a possible D match to TRBD2 (6 bases). Germline-derived CDR1 and CDR2 are LGHNA and YNFKEQ. Deletions cut 4 bases from V and 3 bases from J, with 19 bases between. The CDR3 has 16 amino acids. CDR3 nucleotides: TGTGCCAGCAGCCTGGGATTGGGGGGTTATGGCTACGAGCAGTACTTC. It specifies CASSLGLGGYGYEQYF.

V usage is TRBV9 and J usage is TRBJ1-1; D might be TRBD1 (5 bases). The V gene's germline CDR1 is SGDLS and CDR2 YYNGEE. The CDR3 has 13 residues. Trimming removed 3 bases at V and 10 bases at J, with 16 bases between. The CDR3 sequence is CASSAVGSGPAFF. The CDR3 region has the DNA TGTGCCAGCAGCGCCGTAGGCTCAGGGCCAGCTTTCTTT.

The rearrangement joins TRBV5-1 to TRBJ2-5; D possibly corresponds to TRBD2 (6 bases). Trimming removed 7 bases from V and 1 base from J, with 14 bases in between. This CDR3 spans 14 amino acids. The germline V gene has CDR1 SGHRS and CDR2 YFSETQ. CDR3 sequence: CASGWGEAQETQYF. The CDR3 coding sequence is TGCGCCAGCGGGTGGGGGGAAGCCCAAGAGACCCAGTACTTC.

The gene calls are TRBV5-1 and TRBJ1-6; D is uncertain. Germline CDR1 reads SGHRS; CDR2 reads YFSETQ. This CDR3 has 13 residues. Trimming took 0 bases from V and 13 from J, leaving 11 bases between them. The CDR3 region has the DNA TGCGCCAGCAGCTTGGGTGGCGGACTTCCCCTCCACTTT. This sequence encodes CASSLGGGLPLHF.

The genes are TRBV10-3 and TRBJ1-5; the D is unclear. Germline CDR1 and CDR2: ENHRY and SYGVKD. V lost 0 bases and J 1 base, leaving 10 bases between the germline ends. The CDR3 consists of 16 residues. The CDR3 region has the DNA TGTGCCATCAGTGAGTCGAACAGATCGAGCAATCAGCCCCAGCATTTT. This encodes CAISESNRSSNQPQHF.

The genes are TRBV19 and TRBJ2-2; D not certain. Germline V gives CDR1 LNHDA, CDR2 SQIVND (reference sequence). The CDR3 runs 14 residues. Trimming removed 3 bases from V and 4 bases from J, with 9 bases in between. This CDR3 is CASSIYDGTGELFF. Here the CDR3 DNA reads TGTGCCAGTAGTATCTATGACGGCACCGGGGAGCTGTTTTTT. Looking up the rest from reference TRBV19 and TRBJ2-2 gives the full variable domain: DGGITQSPKYLFRKEGQNVTLSCEQNLNHDAMYWYRQDPGQGLRLIYYSQIVNDFQKGDIAEGYSVSREKKESFPLTVTSAQKNPTAFYLCASSIYDGTGELFFGEGSRLTVL.

This chain joins TRBV18 and TRBJ1-1; tentatively, D is TRBD1 (5 bases). V lost 0 bases, J lost 4 bases, and 12 bases lay in between. From germline, CDR1 is KGHSH and CDR2 LQKENI. The CDR3 has 15 residues. The CDR3 is CASSPPEGLTTEAFF. Written as DNA, the CDR3 is TGTGCCAGCTCACCACCGGAGGGGCTGACCACTGAAGCTTTCTTT.

The chain carries TRBV5-1 and TRBJ2-3; D is perhaps TRBD2 (5 bases). V was shortened by 0 bases and J by 2 bases, with 10 bases between the two germline ends. CDR3 length: 15 residues. Germline V gene sequence: CDR1 SGHRS, CDR2 YFSETQ. CDR3 nucleotides: TGCGCCAGCAGCTTGGTAGCGTCCTACACAGATACGCAGTATTTT. This codes for CASSLVASYTDTQYF.

The chain recombines TRBV30 with TRBJ1-1, with 7 nucleotides matching TRBD1. J lost 1 base, V lost 4 bases, and 6 bases had no gene match. Germline CDR1 is GTSNPN and CDR2 is SVGIG (reference sequence). This CDR3 comprises 14 residues. Written as DNA, the CDR3 is TGTGCCTGGACCGGGGACAGCGAGAACACTGAAGCTTTCTTT. Protein sequence: CAWTGDSENTEAFF.

This clone was observed once. J is TRBJ2-1 and V is TRBV5-6, with 12 bases fitting TRBD2. CDR1 is SGHDT, CDR2 YYEEEE, per germline. The CDR3 extends over 13 amino acids. The V gene end was trimmed by 5 bases and the J gene end by 10 bases; junction bases not matched to a gene: 4. The CDR3 DNA reads TGTGCCAGCAGGTCCGGGACTAGCGGGGAGCAGTTCTTC. Translated, it gives CASRSGTSGEQFF.

The chain employs TRBV10-3 and TRBJ1-1; 8 bases match TRBD1. CDR3 length: 13 amino acids. Germline values: CDR1 ENHRY, CDR2 SYGVKD. V shed 10 bases and J 3 bases; nucleotides not matched to a gene: 7. As DNA, the CDR3 is TGTGCCAGCGCCGGGACAGGCGACACTGAAGCTTTCTTT. Amino acid sequence: CASAGTGDTEAFF.

CDR3 nucleotide sequence: TGTGCCAGCAGCTTAGCGTGGGACAGGGGGCGATCTGGAGAGCAGTACTTC. Protein: CASSLAWDRGRSGEQYF. The chain carries TRBV7-8 and TRBJ2-7; 12 bases are a match to TRBD1. Losses at the gene ends were 0 bases for V and 7 bases for J; bases not matched to a gene: 10. This CDR3 has 17 amino acids. Germline V gives CDR1 SGHVS, CDR2 FQNEAQ.

This clone was found a few times. This rearrangement joins TRBV6-5 to TRBJ1-2; 10 bases map to TRBD1. Trimming cost V 6 bases and J 7 bases; bases outside gene matches: 11. Germline V gene lookup returns CDR1 MNHEY and CDR2 SVGAGI. The CDR3 has 15 residues. Written as DNA, the CDR3 is TGTGCCAGCAGCCCCAATCGACAGGGGGCGCTTGGCTACACCTTC. Protein product: CASSPNRQGALGYTF.

V is TRBV18 and J is TRBJ2-4; possibly TRBD1 for D (6 bases). The CDR3 is 16 amino acids. Germline loops: CDR1 KGHSH, CDR2 LQKENI. V shed 4 bases and J shed 2 bases, with 15 bases lying between them. CDR3 coding DNA: TGTGCCAGCTCACGCTCGGGACACAAGACCAAAAACATTCAGTACTTC. It encodes CASSRSGHKTKNIQYF.

This chain links TRBV25-1 with TRBJ2-4; 7 bases are shared with TRBD1. CDR1 and CDR2 from the germline V gene are MGHDK and SYGVNS. The CDR3 is 16 amino acids. V was pared by 0 bases and J by 0 bases, with 2 bases of the junction left unmatched. The CDR3, as DNA: TGTGCCAGCAGTGAATACTCAGGGGGAGCCAAAAACATTCAGTACTTC. Protein sequence: CASSEYSGGAKNIQYF.

The chain uses TRBV5-4 and TRBJ2-3; 10 positions match TRBD1. Looked up from germline, CDR1 is SGHNT and CDR2 is YYREEE (reference sequence). The CDR3 loop spans 15 amino acids. Trimming took 7 bases from V and 5 from J; bases not matched to a gene: 10. CDR3 sequence (DNA): TGTGCCAGCTCGAGCGGGGACAGGGGAGGAGATACGCAGTATTTT. Its translation is CASSSGDRGGDTQYF.

This chain links TRBV18 with TRBJ2-7; the D is unclear. V was shortened by 2 bases and J by 5 bases, with 10 bases between the two germline ends. The CDR3 is 13 residues long. Germline V gene data show CDR1 as KGHSH and CDR2 as LQKENI. CDR3 in amino acids: CASSPALRDEQYF. CDR3 in DNA: TGTGCCAGCTCACCAGCCCTTAGGGACGAGCAGTACTTC.

V is TRBV28 and J is TRBJ1-2, with a possible D match to TRBD1 (5 bases). CDR1 and CDR2 from the germline V gene are MDHEN and SYDVKM. Trimming left V 7 bases short and J 4 bases short, with 13 bases between. This CDR3 region has 13 residues. CDR3 in amino acids: CASIGGGFYGYTF. The CDR3 DNA sequence: TGTGCCAGCATCGGGGGGGGATTCTATGGCTACACCTTC.

The chain recombines TRBV30 with TRBJ1-3; 8 nucleotides line up with TRBD1. Per the germline V gene, CDR1 is GTSNPN and CDR2 is SVGIG (reference sequence). The CDR3 consists of 15 residues. Germline trimming cut 4 bases from V and 0 bases from J; bases unmatched to any gene: 5. Here the CDR3 DNA reads TGTGCCTGGACGCGGGGACAGGCCTCTGGAAACACCATATATTTT. It codes for CAWTRGQASGNTIYF. Supplemented by reference TRBV30 and TRBJ1-3, the full variable domain reads SQTIHQWPATLVQPVGSPLSLECTVEGTSNPNLYWYRQAAGRGLQLLFYSVGIGQISSEVPQNLSASRPQDRQFILSSKKLLLSDSGFYLCAWTRGQASGNTIYFGEGSWLTVV.

This chain joins TRBV30 and TRBJ1-1, with D uncertain. V was pared by 5 bases and J by 8 bases, with 12 bases between. The CDR3 length is 11 residues. From germline, CDR1 is GTSNPN and CDR2 SVGIG (reference sequence). The CDR3 protein is CAWLTPFEAFF. In nucleotides, the CDR3 is TGTGCCTGGCTCACACCCTTCGAAGCTTTCTTT. The complete variable domain, with remaining parts taken from reference TRBV30 and TRBJ1-1, reads SQTIHQWPATLVQPVGSPLSLECTVEGTSNPNLYWYRQAAGRGLQLLFYSVGIGQISSEVPQNLSASRPQDRQFILSSKKLLLSDSGFYLCAWLTPFEAFFGQGTRLTVV.

The CDR3 region is CAISGQTVYNEQFF. CDR3 bases: TGTGCCATCAGTGGCCAGACGGTCTACAATGAGCAGTTCTTC. The chain uses TRBV10-3 and TRBJ2-1; the D is unclear. Between the trimmed V and J ends, which lost 4 bases and 3 bases, there was a span of 10 bases. The CDR3 has 14 residues. The germline V gene has CDR1 ENHRY and CDR2 SYGVKD.

This clone has more than one count but fewer than ten. The genes are TRBV19 and TRBJ2-7; D is unresolved. Germline V gene lookup returns CDR1 LNHDA and CDR2 SQIVND (reference sequence). This CDR3 has 11 residues. Trimming removed 3 bases at V and 9 bases at J, with 9 bases between. CDR3 DNA: TGTGCCAGTAGTATGTTGGGGTTGCAGTACTTC. It is translated as CASSMLGLQYF.

This clone was observed a few times. The genes are TRBV4-2 and TRBJ1-6; D remains ambiguous. The V end was cut by 0 bases, the J end by 6 bases, with 12 bases between. The V gene's germline CDR1 is LGHNA and CDR2 YNFKEQ. CDR3 length equals 16 residues. The DNA for the CDR3 is TGTGCCAGCAGCCAAGATCTCGGCGGGAGTAATTCACCCCTCCACTTT. Translating gives CASSQDLGGSNSPLHF.

The chain is built from TRBV7-9 and TRBJ1-4; D not resolved. Between the trimmed V and J ends, which lost 1 base and 3 bases, there was a span of 3 bases. The CDR3 is 13 amino acids. Per germline, CDR1 SEHNR and CDR2 FQNEAQ (reference sequence). CDR3 sequence reads: CASSLGSNEKLFF. The CDR3 nucleotides read TGTGCCAGCAGCTTAGGGTCTAATGAAAAACTGTTTTTT. Supplemented by reference TRBV7-9 and TRBJ1-4, the full variable domain reads DTGVSQNPRHKITKRGQNVTFRCDPISEHNRLYWYRQTLGQGPEFLTYFQNEAQLEKSRLLSDRFSAERPKGSFSTLEIQRTEQGDSAMYLCASSLGSNEKLFFGSGTQLSVL.

Only one count was recorded for this clone. CDR3 DNA sequence: TGTGCCAGCAGCGATGAGCGTCGACAGACGGGAACCGGGGAGCTGTTTTTT. Translating gives CASSDERRQTGTGELFF. This chain links TRBV11-2 with TRBJ2-2; the D call may be TRBD1 or TRBD2 (5 bases each). The CDR3 loop spans 17 amino acids. The V gene's germline CDR1 is SGHAT and CDR2 FQNNGV. The V end was cut by 5 bases, the J end by 5 bases, with 21 bases between.

The chain has TRBV7-2 and TRBJ2-7; 9 nucleotides match TRBD1. The ends lost 1 base at V and 2 bases at J; junction bases unmatched: 3. This CDR3 contains 15 residues. Germline V gene lookup returns CDR1 SGHTA and CDR2 FQGNSA. The DNA for the CDR3 is TGTGCCAGCAGCTTAGGGACAGGGGCCACCTACGAGCAGTACTTC. It specifies CASSLGTGATYEQYF.